This T cell receptor (beta chain) derives from a study of blood T cell repertoires in COVID-19. Study details: COVID-19 samples from acute and convalescent phases originated in the United States, Italy and Spain. From T cells, B-cell-depleted T cells, or PBMCs came the material, which was cDNA or gDNA.

In the authors' methods: Reference gene primers were amplified, and this amplification served to estimate nucleated cell counts. Sequencing used immunoSEQ multiplex PCR; TCRdb keeps in-frame clones, though not all of them. D and trimming come from the DNA, and the V and J calls and clone size come from that table. There are 100,000 or so clones in the sample; about four fifths occur only once, and 1.5% to 2.5% lies in the top ten. This CDR3 spans 15 amino acids. The germline V gene has CDR1 LNHNV and CDR2 YYDKDF (reference sequence). V trimming: 2 bases; J trimming: 2 bases; junction bases outside the gene matches: 4.

This rearrangement joins TRBV15 to TRBJ2-3, with 7 bases matching TRBD2. The sample was peripheral blood. The TCR sequence derives from a man aged 70-80 years with active or convalescent COVID-19. CDR3 in DNA: TGTGCCACCAGCAGAAGGGACTACTTCACAGATACGCAGTATTTT. This sequence encodes CATSRRDYFTDTQYF.